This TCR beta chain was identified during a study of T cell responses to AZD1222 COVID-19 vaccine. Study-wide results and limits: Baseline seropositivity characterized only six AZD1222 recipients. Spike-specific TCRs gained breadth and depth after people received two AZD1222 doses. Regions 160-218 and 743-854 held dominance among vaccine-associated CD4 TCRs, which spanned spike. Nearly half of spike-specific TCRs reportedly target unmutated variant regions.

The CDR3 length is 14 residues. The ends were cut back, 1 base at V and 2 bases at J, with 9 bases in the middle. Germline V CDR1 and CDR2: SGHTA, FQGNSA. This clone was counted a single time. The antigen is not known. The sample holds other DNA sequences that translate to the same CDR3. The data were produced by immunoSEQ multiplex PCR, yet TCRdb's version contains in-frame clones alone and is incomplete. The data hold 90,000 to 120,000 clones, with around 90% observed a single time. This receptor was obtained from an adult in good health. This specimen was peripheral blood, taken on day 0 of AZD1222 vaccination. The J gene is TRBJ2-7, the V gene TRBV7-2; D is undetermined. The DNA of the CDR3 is TGTGCCAGCAGCTTAGGTGTGCAAACCTACGAGCAGTACTTC. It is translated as CASSLGVQTYEQYF.